Listed below are T cell receptor beta chains from one sample, sequenced in a study of metastatic and nonmetastatic thyroid tumors. TCRdb reprocessed the PCR reads via MiXCR. The sample gives about 89,000 clones, about an eighth of which show up once; 7% to 9% is in the top ten. Sequenced sample: tumor tissue. The receptors originated from a female donor with papillary thyroid cancer or a benign thyroid nodule (not recorded which). Some clones in this sample may be carry-over from other donors' samples. Both conserved end residues are part of each CDR3. A D gene is named only where the DNA matches it firmly. Not every row has a clone size; where given, it reads once, few, many or a size class.

V	size	J	D	CDR3
TRBV11-2	-	TRBJ1-1	-	CSSSFFGTEAFF
TRBV15	few	TRBJ2-1	TRBD1	CATSIDRALGEQFF
TRBV12-3/TRBV12-4	many	TRBJ2-1	TRBD2	CASSLASGRGNEQFF
TRBV5-5	many	TRBJ1-1	-	CASRGAQNTEAFF
TRBV9	many	TRBJ1-1	-	CASSVAGAVTEAFF
TRBV28	many	TRBJ2-3	-	CASRIPWGSTDTQYF
TRBV5-1	many	TRBJ2-1	TRBD2	CASSLGLAGRPNNEQFF
TRBV19	many	TRBJ2-7	TRBD2	CASSISSGRAGEQYF
TRBV24-1	few	TRBJ1-2	-	CATSAPGGASSGYTF
TRBV30	-	TRBJ1-2	-	CAWSRGYGYGYTF
TRBV27	many	TRBJ1-4	-	CASSPGGSSWEKLFF
TRBV12-3/TRBV12-4	many	TRBJ1-2	-	CASSVLRAHGYTF
TRBV30	many	TRBJ1-4	-	CAWSRVGEKLFF
TRBV28	many	TRBJ2-5	TRBD1	CASSLTGGEETQYF
TRBV30	many	TRBJ2-1	TRBD1	CAWSQGVGNNEQFF
TRBV6-4	many	TRBJ2-3	TRBD2	CASSASAGGPSDTQYF
TRBV30	once	TRBJ2-4	TRBD1	CACSVGGTVGGNIQYF
TRBV2	many	TRBJ2-2	-	CASRPGTVTGELFF
TRBV9	many	TRBJ2-3	-	CASSEGLLNTDTQYF
TRBV7-6	many	TRBJ2-1	-	CASSFSERGVDNEQFF
TRBV5-1	many	TRBJ1-4	-	CASSLKGYTEKLFF
TRBV28	-	TRBJ1-2	-	CASSLGSCGYTF
TRBV3-1	few	TRBJ2-3	TRBD2	CASSHLPGIAGVDTDTQYF
TRBV5-1	many	TRBJ2-5	TRBD1	CASSADRVKTQYF
TRBV2	many	TRBJ2-5	TRBD1	CASSTTGFEGETQYF
TRBV6-2/TRBV6-3	many	TRBJ1-2	TRBD1	CASSPLSTGLFYTF
TRBV27	many	TRBJ2-3	TRBD2	CASSLILAGGYTDTQYF
TRBV6-1	many	TRBJ2-7	TRBD1	CASRPTGRAYEQYF
TRBV6-1	-	TRBJ1-1	-	CASSELGQDTEAFF
TRBV5-5	many	TRBJ1-6	TRBD1	CASSLGGQGGYNSPLHF
TRBV4-2	once	TRBJ2-3	-	CASSLGDTDTQYF
TRBV20-1	many	TRBJ2-1	-	CSAHTGTSYNEQFF
TRBV12-3/TRBV12-4	-	TRBJ2-7	TRBD1	CASNRGDEQYF
TRBV19	many	TRBJ1-1	-	CASSFGQGGEAFF
TRBV12-3/TRBV12-4	many	TRBJ2-3	-	CASSFSQATDTQYF
TRBV6-1	many	TRBJ2-7	-	CASSEGWWQYF
TRBV24-1	many	TRBJ1-2	-	CATSTSGQTYGYTF
TRBV5-5	many	TRBJ2-7	-	CASSLVVGFSYEQYF
TRBV6-1	few	TRBJ2-7	-	CASSESFSGLPYEQYF
TRBV11-3	many	TRBJ1-2	-	CASSLEFQEYDYGYTF
TRBV9	many	TRBJ2-3	-	CASSSQVAQVTDTQYF
TRBV7-8	-	TRBJ1-5	-	CASSFVGGANQPQHF
TRBV7-8	many	TRBJ2-5	TRBD1	CASRGQGGTQYF
TRBV18	many	TRBJ2-3	TRBD2	CASSPLLAGKEGTQYF
TRBV29-1	many	TRBJ1-2	-	CSVRPNYNYGYTF
TRBV9	many	TRBJ2-3	TRBD1	CASSVETGGADTQYF
TRBV27	medium-sized	TRBJ2-1	-	CASRIRRDNEQFF
TRBV10-3	few	TRBJ2-2	-	CAISERGTNTGELFF
TRBV12-3/TRBV12-4	many	TRBJ2-1	TRBD2	CASSLTAGGPVYNEQFF
TRBV12-5	-	TRBJ2-1	-	CASEGNEQFF
TRBV14	many	TRBJ2-2	TRBD1	CASSRDRGPGELFF
TRBV7-8	many	TRBJ1-3	-	CASSPGGSSGNTIYF
TRBV7-2	many	TRBJ2-6	-	CASSDYRSGANVLTF